The 19 T cell receptor beta chains below come from one sample, sequenced in a study of T cell responses to AZD1222 COVID-19 vaccine. Sequenced by immunoSEQ multiplex PCR; TCRdb stores in-frame clones only, minus some. The repertoire holds more than 95,000 clones, with roughly 90% as singletons. Sequenced material: peripheral blood, taken on day 0 of AZD1222 vaccination. These receptors were obtained from an adult in good health.

The chain links TRBV24-1 to TRBJ1-5; a weak D match, TRBD1 (6 bases). In germline, CDR1 is KGHDR, CDR2 SFDVKD. The CDR3 covers 14 residues. V shed 4 bases and J shed 9 bases, with 15 bases lying between them. The CDR3 protein is CATSERTALGPQHF. The CDR3 bases are TGTGCCACCAGTGAAAGGACAGCCTTGGGGCCCCAGCATTTT.

This chain links TRBV7-9 with TRBJ2-5; 8 bases align to TRBD1. The V gene end was trimmed by 4 bases and the J gene end by 3 bases; junction bases not matched to a gene: 1. The CDR3 spans 13 residues. Germline V gene data show CDR1 as SEHNR and CDR2 as FQNEAQ (reference sequence). The CDR3 DNA is TGTGCCAGCAGCTCGACAGGGGAAGAGACCCAGTACTTC. Its translation is CASSSTGEETQYF.

The chain is built from TRBV6-5 and TRBJ2-5; tentative D call: TRBD1 (6 bases). The CDR3 is 14 amino acids. CDR1 MNHEY and CDR2 SVGAGI come from the germline V gene. V lost 7 bases and J 4 bases, leaving 16 bases between the germline ends. As DNA, the CDR3 is TGTGCCAGCATTCCCCCCGGCAGGGGAGAGACCCAGTACTTC. It translates to CASIPPGRGETQYF.

The genes are TRBV11-3 and TRBJ1-1, with D maybe TRBD1 (5 bases). Germline lookup yields CDR1 SGHNT and CDR2 YENEEA. The CDR3 covers 16 residues. V gave up 1 base and J gave up 4 bases, with 16 bases separating them. The CDR3 nucleotides read TGTGCCAGCAGCTTAGTGTGGGGCGATGGGGGCACTGAAGCTTTCTTT. Translation gives CASSLVWGDGGTEAFF.

The chain has TRBV30 and TRBJ2-3; 8 nucleotides agree with TRBD2. V dropped 3 bases and J dropped 1; count of bases not matched to a gene: 15. Germline V gene lookup returns CDR1 GTSNPN and CDR2 SVGIG (reference sequence). The CDR3 is made up of 18 amino acids. CDR3 DNA sequence: TGTGCCTGGAGCACAATCCGGGGGGTAGCGGGGCGCACAGATACGCAGTATTTT. It codes for CAWSTIRGVAGRTDTQYF.

The chain is built from TRBV3-1 (or the pseudogene TRBV3-2) and TRBJ2-3; 8 bases fit TRBD2. The germline V gene encodes CDR1 LGHDT and CDR2 YNNKEL (reference sequence). The CDR3 length is 16 residues. V trimming: 2 bases; J trimming: 5 bases; junction bases outside the gene matches: 9. For the CDR3, the DNA is TGTGCCAGCAGCCAAAGCCGAGCGGGGGTGAGAGATACGCAGTATTTT. Protein product: CASSQSRAGVRDTQYF.

The rearrangement links TRBV27 to TRBJ2-3, with TRBD1 matching 7 bases. CDR1 is MNHEY, CDR2 SMNVEV, per germline (reference sequence). Trimming took 2 bases from V and 8 from J; bases not matched to a gene: 7. CDR3 length: 14 amino acids. The CDR3 protein is CASSLGDRAGTQYF. As DNA, the CDR3 is TGTGCCAGCAGTTTAGGCGACAGGGCGGGTACGCAGTATTTT.

The chain joins TRBV28 to TRBJ2-7; TRBD2 agrees at 7 bases. With 5 bases clipped from V and 3 bases from J, the junction kept 10 bases outside the gene matches. This CDR3 region has 15 residues. CDR1 is MDHEN, CDR2 SYDVKM, per germline. CDR3 sequence reads: CASSLTGGTDYEQYF. The CDR3 DNA reads TGTGCCAGCAGTCTCACCGGGGGGACCGACTACGAGCAGTACTTC. Full variable domain (outside the CDR3, taken from reference TRBV28 and TRBJ2-7): DVKVTQSSRYLVKRTGEKVFLECVQDMDHENMFWYRQDPGLGLRLIYFSYDVKMKEKGDIPEGYSVSREKKERFSLILESASTNQTSMYLCASSLTGGTDYEQYFGPGTRLTVT.

This sequence joins TRBV4-3 and TRBJ1-4; tentative D call: TRBD1 (5 bases). This CDR3 has 15 residues. Trimming cost V 3 bases and J 3 bases, with 11 bases left between them. Germline V gives CDR1 LGHNA, CDR2 YSLEER. The CDR3 nucleotides read TGCGCCAGCAGCCATGGGGCTACCTCTAATGAAAAACTGTTTTTT. It is translated as CASSHGATSNEKLFF.

V and J are TRBV7-2 and TRBJ1-3, with D unresolved. The V gene lost 5 bases and the J gene lost 4 bases, with 15 bases spanning the gap. The CDR3 is 15 residues long. Per germline, CDR1 SGHTA and CDR2 FQGNSA. CDR3 bases: TGTGCCAGCAGCGACGGATGGAGTCCCGGAAACACCATATATTTT. It translates to CASSDGWSPGNTIYF. Based on the CDR3 plus reference TRBV7-2 and TRBJ1-3, the full variable domain is GAGVSQSPSNKVTEKGKDVELRCDPISGHTALYWYRQSLGQGLEFLIYFQGNSAPDKSGLPSDRFSAERTGGSVSTLTIQRTQQEDSAVYLCASSDGWSPGNTIYFGEGSWLTVV.

This clone was counted only a few times. The chain carries TRBV19 and TRBJ1-5; D remains ambiguous. V was trimmed by 5 bases and J by 3 bases, leaving 14 bases between them. This CDR3 contains 15 residues. Germline values: CDR1 LNHDA, CDR2 SQIVND (reference sequence). The CDR3 is CASSSDGGDNQPQHF. The CDR3 DNA reads TGTGCCAGTAGTTCGGATGGCGGGGACAATCAGCCCCAGCATTTT.

This chain joins TRBV7-9 and TRBJ2-5; D is possibly TRBD1 (5 bases). CDR1 is SEHNR and CDR2 is FQNEAQ in the germline V gene (reference sequence). The V gene lost 3 bases and the J gene lost 5 bases, with 16 bases spanning the gap. The CDR3 contains 15 residues. The CDR3 coding sequence is TGTGCCAGCAGCTTTTCCAGGGTAGAAGGGGAGACCCAGTACTTC. Encoded protein: CASSFSRVEGETQYF.

CDR3 DNA sequence: TGTGCCAGCCGCTTTGGACTAGCGGGATACGAGCAGTACTTC. It codes for CASRFGLAGYEQYF. The V call is TRBV6-5, the J call TRBJ2-7, with 12 bases matching TRBD2. This CDR3 region has 14 residues. Germline CDR1 is MNHEY and CDR2 is SVGAGI. The trim removed 8 bases at V and 4 bases at J, leaving 6 bases unmatched.

The V and J genes are TRBV9 and TRBJ2-3, with D perhaps TRBD2 (6 bases). Germline lookup yields CDR1 SGDLS and CDR2 YYNGEE. The CDR3 covers 18 residues. The ends were cut back, 3 bases at V and 0 bases at J, with 20 bases in the middle. This CDR3 is CASSASLVLAPSTDTQYF. DNA for the CDR3: TGTGCCAGCAGCGCTTCCCTGGTCCTAGCGCCTAGCACAGATACGCAGTATTTT.

The chain has TRBV19 and TRBJ1-2; tentatively, D is TRBD1 (5 bases). The CDR3 length is 13 residues. The V gene lost 4 bases and the J gene lost 4 bases, with 10 bases spanning the gap. From germline, CDR1 is LNHDA and CDR2 SQIVND (reference sequence). Written as DNA, the CDR3 is TGTGCCAGTAGTACGGGACCTCCCTATGGCTACACCTTC. Amino acids: CASSTGPPYGYTF.

This rearrangement joins TRBV6-5 to TRBJ2-7; tentative D call: TRBD1 (5 bases). The CDR3 loop spans 12 amino acids. V lost 5 bases and J 4 bases, leaving 9 bases between the germline ends. Per germline, CDR1 MNHEY and CDR2 SVGAGI. CDR3 DNA sequence: TGTGCCAGCAGTCAACAGGTTTACGAGCAGTACTTC. Translated: CASSQQVYEQYF.

This chain links TRBV29-1 with TRBJ2-7; no reliable D call. Deletions cut 4 bases from V and 5 bases from J, with 6 bases between. Germline V gene sequence: CDR1 SQVTM, CDR2 ANQGSEA. The CDR3 is made up of 10 amino acids. CDR3 in amino acids: CSVVRDEQYF. The CDR3 nucleotides are TGCAGCGTTGTTCGCGACGAGCAGTACTTC.

This chain links TRBV6-2 or TRBV6-3 with TRBJ2-7, with 7 nucleotides matching TRBD1. V shed 2 bases and J 3 bases; nucleotides not matched to a gene: 16. This CDR3 is 18 amino acids long. The V gene's germline CDR1 is MNHEY and CDR2 SVGEGT. The CDR3 reads CASSYGSWGQSLGYEQYF. As DNA, the CDR3 is TGTGCCAGCAGTTACGGCAGTTGGGGACAGTCTCTAGGCTACGAGCAGTACTTC.

This clone was seen only once. The genes are TRBV5-1 and TRBJ1-2, with D hard to call. The V end was cut by 3 bases, the J end by 7 bases, with 13 bases between. Germline assignment: CDR1 SGHRS and CDR2 YFSETQ. The CDR3 length is 13 residues. CDR3 coding DNA: TGCGCCAGCAGCTCGGACGTAACGGGTGGCTACACCTTC. Translating it yields CASSSDVTGGYTF.